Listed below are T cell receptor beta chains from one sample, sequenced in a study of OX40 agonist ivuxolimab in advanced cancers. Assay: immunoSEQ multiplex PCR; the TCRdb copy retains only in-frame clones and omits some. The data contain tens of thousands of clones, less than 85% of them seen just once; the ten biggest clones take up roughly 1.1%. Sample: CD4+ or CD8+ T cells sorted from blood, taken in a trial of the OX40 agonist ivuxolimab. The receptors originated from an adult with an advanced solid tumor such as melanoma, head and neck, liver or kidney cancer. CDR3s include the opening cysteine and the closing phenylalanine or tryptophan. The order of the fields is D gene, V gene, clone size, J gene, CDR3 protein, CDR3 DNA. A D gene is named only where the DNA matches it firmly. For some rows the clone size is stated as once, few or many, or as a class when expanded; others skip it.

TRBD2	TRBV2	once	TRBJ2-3	CASRAPSGGSTDTQYF	TGTGCCAGCAGAGCTCCTAGCGGGGGAAGCACAGATACGCAGTATTTT
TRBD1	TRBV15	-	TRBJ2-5	CATSRRTGAETQYF	TGTGCCACCAGCAGAAGGACAGGGGCAGAGACCCAGTACTTC
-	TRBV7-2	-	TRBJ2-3	CASSLSGGRTDTQYF	TGTGCCAGCAGCTTATCGGGCGGACGCACAGATACGCAGTATTTT
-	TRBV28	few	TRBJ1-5	CASRRTIFNQPQHF	TGTGCCAGCAGAAGAACCATATTCAATCAGCCCCAGCATTTT
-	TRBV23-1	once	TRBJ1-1	CARGVGTEAFF	TGCGCCAGAGGGGTAGGCACTGAAGCTTTCTTT
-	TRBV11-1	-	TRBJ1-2	CASSLRVGTDGYTF	TGTGCCAGCAGCTTGCGGGTAGGGACGGATGGCTACACCTTC
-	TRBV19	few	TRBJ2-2	CASSLLGAANTGELFF	TGTGCCAGTAGCCTCCTTGGGGCGGCGAACACCGGGGAGCTGTTTTTT
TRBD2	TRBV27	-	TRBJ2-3	CASSFLPAGGPGTQYF	TGTGCCAGCAGTTTCCTTCCAGCGGGGGGGCCGGGCACGCAGTATTTT
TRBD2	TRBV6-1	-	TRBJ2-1	CASSNRLAYEQFF	TGTGCCAGCAGTAACCGACTAGCCTATGAGCAGTTCTTC
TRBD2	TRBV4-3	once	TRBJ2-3	CASSQSGLADTDTQYF	TGCGCCAGCAGCCAATCCGGACTAGCGGACACAGATACGCAGTATTTT
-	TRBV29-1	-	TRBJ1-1	CSVVGGGTEAFF	TGCAGCGTTGTCGGGGGGGGCACTGAAGCTTTCTTT
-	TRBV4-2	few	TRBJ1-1	CASRTLLSRGVTEAFF	TGTGCCAGCCGAACTCTCCTATCGAGGGGGGTCACTGAAGCTTTCTTT